This T cell receptor beta chain was documented in a study of T-cell reconstitution after alpha-beta-depleted transplantation in children. Study results and limitations: Two months or so post-transplant, alpha-beta T cells reportedly derived from several hundred expanded graft clones. Surviving recipient T cells and thymic progenitors underlay high day-60 TCRbeta diversity in some patients. Fresh T-cell production supplied most of the T-cell counts and diversity seen one year after transplant.

V was pared by 6 bases and J by 4 bases, with 6 bases of the junction left unmatched. The CDR3 spans 14 residues. Germline assignment: CDR1 MNHEY and CDR2 SVGEGT. Notes on this clonotype: Its antigen is not identified.

Unique molecular identifiers were built into the TCRbeta library. TCRdb independently ran MiXCR on the PCR reads; one entry per CDR3 protein. The table has approximately 1,000,000 distinct CDR3 sequences, roughly 29% seen once; the top ten hold roughly 28%. This sample comprised PBMCs, mostly from graft donor cells, obtained 360 days after TCRalphabeta/CD19-depleted stem cell transplant. The TCR comes from a boy under two years old who had a stem cell transplant for SCID, so the T cells may come from the graft donor. This chain links TRBV6-2 or TRBV6-3 with TRBJ1-1; 9 nucleotides align to TRBD1. CDR3 sequence reads: CASSRDRASTEAFF. Written as DNA, the CDR3 is TGTGCCAGCAGCCGGGACAGGGCCAGCACTGAAGCTTTCTTT.